This entry features one T cell receptor beta chain sequence. In the authors' methods: Amplification of reference gene primers provided the estimated nucleated cell counts. Generated by immunoSEQ multiplex PCR, the TCRdb table keeps only in-frame clones and is missing some. V, J and clone size derive from that table, while D and trimming were established from the DNA sequence. The repertoire holds more than 20,000 clones, 73% seen once, with around 20% in the top ten. This entry belongs to a study of blood T cell repertoires in COVID-19. In the study overall: Sites across the United States, Italy and Spain contributed samples from acute and convalescent COVID-19. PBMCs, B-cell-depleted T cells, or T cells were the source of the cDNA or gDNA that made up the material.

CDR1 and CDR2 from the germline V gene are MDHEN and SYDVKM. This CDR3 is built from 15 residues. J lost 0 bases, V lost 5 bases, and 5 bases had no gene match. The chain combines TRBV28 with TRBJ1-1; 8 bases are shared with TRBD1. The sequenced sample was peripheral blood. This clonotype was obtained from a human donor in a cohort sampled during active or convalescent COVID-19. This CDR3 reads CASSTGQGLNTEAFF. DNA for the CDR3: TGTGCCAGCAGTACCGGACAGGGCCTGAACACTGAAGCTTTCTTT.